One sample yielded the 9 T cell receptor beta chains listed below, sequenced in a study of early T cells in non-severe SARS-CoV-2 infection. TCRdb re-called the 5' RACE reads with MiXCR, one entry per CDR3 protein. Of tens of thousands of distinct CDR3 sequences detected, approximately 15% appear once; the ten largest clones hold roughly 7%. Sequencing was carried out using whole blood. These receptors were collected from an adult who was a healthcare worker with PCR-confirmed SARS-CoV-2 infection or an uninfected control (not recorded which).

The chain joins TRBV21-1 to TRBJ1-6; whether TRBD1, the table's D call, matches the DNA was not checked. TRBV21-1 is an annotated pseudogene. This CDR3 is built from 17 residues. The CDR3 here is CASTFPPDSGYNSPLHF. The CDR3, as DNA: TGTGCCAGCACCTTTCCTCCGGACAGCGGTTATAATTCACCCCTCCACTTT.

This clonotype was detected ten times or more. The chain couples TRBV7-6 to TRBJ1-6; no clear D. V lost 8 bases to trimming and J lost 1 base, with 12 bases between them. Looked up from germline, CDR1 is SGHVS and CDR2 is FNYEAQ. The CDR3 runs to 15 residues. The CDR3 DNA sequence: TGTGCCAGCCGCAAGACGTCTTCCTATAATTCACCCCTCCACTTT. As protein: CASRKTSSYNSPLHF. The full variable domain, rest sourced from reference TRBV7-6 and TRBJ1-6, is GAGVSQSPRYKVTKRGQDVALRCDPISGHVSLYWYRQALGQGPEFLTYFNYEAQQDKSGLPNDRFSAERPEGSISTLTIQRTEQRDSAMYRCASRKTSSYNSPLHFGNGTRLTVT.

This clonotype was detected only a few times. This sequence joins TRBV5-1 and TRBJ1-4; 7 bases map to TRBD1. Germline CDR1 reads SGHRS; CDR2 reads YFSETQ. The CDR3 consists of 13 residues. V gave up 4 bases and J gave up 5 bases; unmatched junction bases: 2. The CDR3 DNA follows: TGCGCCAGCAGCCAGGACAGGAATGAAAAACTGTTTTTT. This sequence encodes CASSQDRNEKLFF. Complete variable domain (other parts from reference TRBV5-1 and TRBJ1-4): KAGVTQTPRYLIKTRGQQVTLSCSPISGHRSVSWYQQTPGQGLQFLFEYFSETQRNKGNFPGRFSGRQFSNSRSEMNVSTLELGDSALYLCASSQDRNEKLFFGSGTQLSVL.

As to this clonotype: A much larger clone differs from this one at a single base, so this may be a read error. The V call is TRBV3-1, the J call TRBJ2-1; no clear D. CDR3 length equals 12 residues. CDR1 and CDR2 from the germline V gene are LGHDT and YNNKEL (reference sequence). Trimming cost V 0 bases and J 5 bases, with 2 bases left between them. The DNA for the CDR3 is TGTGCCAGCAGCCAAGAGGACAATGAGCAGTTCTTC. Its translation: CASSQEDNEQFF.

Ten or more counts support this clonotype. This CDR3 is CASRLDSLNTEAFF. In DNA form, the CDR3 reads TGTGCCAGCAGACTGGACAGCCTGAACACTGAAGCTTTCTTT. The rearrangement links TRBV6-5 to TRBJ1-1; possible D gene TRBD1, 6 bases. The CDR3 totals 14 residues. V shed 6 bases and J shed 0 bases, with 11 bases lying between them. Germline lookup yields CDR1 MNHEY and CDR2 SVGAGI.

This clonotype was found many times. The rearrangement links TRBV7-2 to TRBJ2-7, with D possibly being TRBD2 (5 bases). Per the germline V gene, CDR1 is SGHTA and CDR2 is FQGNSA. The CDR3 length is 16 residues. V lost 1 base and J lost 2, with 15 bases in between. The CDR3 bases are TGTGCCAGCAGCTTAGAATCGGGAATCCCCCCCTACGAGCAGTACTTC. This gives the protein CASSLESGIPPYEQYF.

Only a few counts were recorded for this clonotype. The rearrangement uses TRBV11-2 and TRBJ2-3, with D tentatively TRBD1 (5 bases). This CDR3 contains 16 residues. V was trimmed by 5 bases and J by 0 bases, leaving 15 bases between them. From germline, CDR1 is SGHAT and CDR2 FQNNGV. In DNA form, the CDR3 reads TGTGCCAGCAGCCAAACAACAGGCCCTAGCACAGATACGCAGTATTTT. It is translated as CASSQTTGPSTDTQYF.

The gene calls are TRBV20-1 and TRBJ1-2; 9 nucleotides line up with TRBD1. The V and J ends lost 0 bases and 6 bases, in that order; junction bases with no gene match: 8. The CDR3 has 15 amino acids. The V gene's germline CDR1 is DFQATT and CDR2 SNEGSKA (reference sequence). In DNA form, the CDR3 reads TGCAGTGCTAGAGATCCCAGGACAGGGGAAGATGGCTACACCTTC. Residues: CSARDPRTGEDGYTF.

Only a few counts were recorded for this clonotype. In nucleotides, the CDR3 is TGTGCCAGCAGCCAGCGTCCTACGGATGGATACGACAATGAGCAGTTCTTC. Amino acid sequence: CASSQRPTDGYDNEQFF. The J gene is TRBJ2-1, the V gene TRBV7-9; no firm D call. The CDR3 length is 17 residues. V was cut by 5 bases and J by 5 bases, with 22 bases left in between. Germline assignment: CDR1 SEHNR and CDR2 FQNEAQ (reference sequence).